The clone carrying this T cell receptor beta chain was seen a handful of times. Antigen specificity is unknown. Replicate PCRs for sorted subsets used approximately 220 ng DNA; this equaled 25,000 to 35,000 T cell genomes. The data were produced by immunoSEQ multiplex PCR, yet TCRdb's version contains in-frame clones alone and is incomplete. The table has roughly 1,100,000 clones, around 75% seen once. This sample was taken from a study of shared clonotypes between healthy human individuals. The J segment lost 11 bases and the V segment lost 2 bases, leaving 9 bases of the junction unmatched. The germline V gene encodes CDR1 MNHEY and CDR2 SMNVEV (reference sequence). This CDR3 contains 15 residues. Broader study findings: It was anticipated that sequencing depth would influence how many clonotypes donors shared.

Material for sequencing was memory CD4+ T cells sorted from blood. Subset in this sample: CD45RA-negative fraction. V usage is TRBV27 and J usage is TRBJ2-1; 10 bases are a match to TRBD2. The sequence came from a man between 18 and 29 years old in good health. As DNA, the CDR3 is TGTGCCAGCAGTTTAGGGGTAGCGGGAGGTACTAAGCAGTTCTTC. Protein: CASSLGVAGGTKQFF.